This entry concerns a single T cell receptor (beta chain). TCRdb keeps only in-frame clones here, not all; method: immunoSEQ multiplex PCR. The sample gives 2 million to 2.5 million clones, approximately 95% of which show up once; under 0.45% is in the top ten. This entry is derived from a study of shared clonotypes between healthy human individuals. Study as a whole: Each donor had three CD4 naive, three CD4 memory, two CD8 naive and one CD8 memory plate.

With 5 bases removed from V and 0 bases from J, the gap between germline ends came to 11 bases. CDR1 and CDR2 (germline): SNHLY, FYNNEI. The CDR3 contains 15 residues. This clonotype originated in a man between 18 and 35 years old in good health. Some clones in this sample may be carry-over from other donors' samples. The sequencing sample was made of naive CD4+ T cells from PBMCs. The subset here: CD45RA+ positively selected. The chain is built from TRBV2 and TRBJ1-5, with D possibly being TRBD1 (5 bases). The CDR3 is CASSPGQSSNQPQHF. Written as DNA, the CDR3 is TGTGCCAGCAGTCCTGGACAAAGTAGCAATCAGCCCCAGCATTTT.